A single sample gave rise to the 18 T cell receptor beta chains below, sequenced in a study of long-term antiretroviral therapy in people with HIV. The assay used was immunoSEQ (version v3.0), run at survey level. Method: immunoSEQ multiplex PCR; TCRdb's copy keeps in-frame clones and lacks some. This table holds tens of thousands of clones, around 83% found once. The input for sequencing was unsorted PBMCs, taken 0.1 years before starting antiretroviral therapy. These receptors came from a young man with HIV.

The V call is TRBV28, the J call TRBJ2-4; D is possibly TRBD1 (5 bases). CDR1 is MDHEN, CDR2 SYDVKM, per germline. The CDR3 has 11 residues. The V end was cut by 5 bases, the J end by 12 bases, with 11 bases between. The chain's CDR3 is CASSVTGHQYF. The CDR3 nucleotides are TGTGCCAGCAGTGTAACAGGACATCAGTACTTC.

This clone came up once. The J gene is TRBJ2-1, the V gene TRBV6-5; no definite D call. Trimming removed 2 bases from V and 4 bases from J, with 6 bases in between. Germline values: CDR1 MNHEY, CDR2 SVGAGI. The CDR3 totals 13 residues. The CDR3 nucleotides are TGTGCCAGCAGTTACGGGAAGTACAATGAGCAGTTCTTC. Translation: CASSYGKYNEQFF.

The CDR3 DNA sequence: TGTGCCAGCAGTGTGACAGTAAGCAATCAGCCCCAGCATTTT. This encodes CASSVTVSNQPQHF. The genes are TRBV2 and TRBJ1-5; TRBD1 might be the D (5 bases). Germline CDR1 and CDR2: SNHLY and FYNNEI. V was pared by 4 bases and J by 1 base, with 8 bases between. There are 14 residues in the CDR3.

The chain is built from TRBV28 and TRBJ2-1; D is unclear. V was clipped by 2 bases and J by 8 bases, with 1 base between them. The germline gives CDR1 MDHEN, CDR2 SYDVKM. This CDR3 is built from 10 residues. CDR3 loop: CASSLDEQFF. The CDR3 DNA reads as TGTGCCAGCAGTTTAGATGAGCAGTTCTTC.

The count of this clone is one. The chain joins TRBV19 to TRBJ2-5; D tentatively reads TRBD1 or TRBD2 (5 bases each). The CDR3 extends over 13 amino acids. The V end was cut by 4 bases, the J end by 5 bases, with 11 bases between. CDR1 is LNHDA and CDR2 is SQIVND in the germline V gene (reference sequence). The CDR3 loop reads CASSRDLSETQYF. In DNA form, the CDR3 reads TGTGCCAGTAGTAGGGACCTCTCGGAGACCCAGTACTTC.

The chain uses TRBV6-5 and TRBJ1-5; D unclear. The V end was cut by 6 bases, the J end by 0 bases, with 12 bases between. Germline CDR1 is MNHEY and CDR2 is SVGAGI. CDR3 length: 15 amino acids. In DNA, the CDR3 is TGTGCCAGCAGGACAACGACGGTTAGCAATCAGCCCCAGCATTTT. Translated: CASRTTTVSNQPQHF.

The chain links TRBV5-1 to TRBJ2-7; D might be TRBD2 (6 bases). This CDR3 is built from 16 residues. The V and J ends lost 0 bases and 3 bases respectively, with 16 bases between them. Germline assignment: CDR1 SGHRS and CDR2 YFSETQ. The CDR3 loop is CASSLASGGMDYEQYF. In DNA form, the CDR3 reads TGCGCCAGCAGCTTGGCCTCCGGGGGAATGGACTACGAGCAGTACTTC.

This clone is a singleton in its sample. This sequence joins TRBV4-1 and TRBJ1-1, with D possibly being TRBD1 (6 bases). V lost 4 bases, J lost 2 bases, and 14 bases lay in between. This CDR3 has 15 residues. The germline CDR1 and CDR2 sequences are MGHRA and YSYEKL. The CDR3 coding sequence is TGCGCCAGCAGCCGACTTACAGGGCCCAACACTGAAGCTTTCTTT. Translated: CASSRLTGPNTEAFF.

The chain employs TRBV30 and TRBJ1-3; possible D gene TRBD1, 6 bases. Germline V CDR1 and CDR2: GTSNPN, SVGIG (reference sequence). V was shortened by 3 bases and J by 4 bases, with 13 bases between the two germline ends. The CDR3 length is 14 residues. The CDR3 nucleotides read TGTGCCTGGAGCTCAGGGGTATCGGGAAACACCATATATTTT. Protein: CAWSSGVSGNTIYF. Combining the CDR3 with reference TRBV30 and TRBJ1-3 gives the whole variable domain SQTIHQWPATLVQPVGSPLSLECTVEGTSNPNLYWYRQAAGRGLQLLFYSVGIGQISSEVPQNLSASRPQDRQFILSSKKLLLSDSGFYLCAWSSGVSGNTIYFGEGSWLTVV.

The rearrangement joins TRBV9 to TRBJ1-1; D remains ambiguous. The CDR3 contains 14 residues. Trimming pared 4 bases from V and 0 bases from J, leaving 10 bases between. Germline V lookup: CDR1 SGDLS, CDR2 YYNGEE. Written as DNA, the CDR3 is TGTGCCAGCAGCCAGCAGTTAATGAACACTGAAGCTTTCTTT. Protein product: CASSQQLMNTEAFF.

The CDR3 bases are TGTGCCATCAGTAAATCCGGGACGGATGGAAACACCATATATTTT. It is translated as CAISKSGTDGNTIYF. This chain connects TRBV10-3 to TRBJ1-3, with a weak D call TRBD1 (5 bases). The V end was cut by 5 bases, the J end by 3 bases, with 14 bases between. CDR3 size: 15 residues. Germline V gives CDR1 ENHRY, CDR2 SYGVKD.

CDR3 DNA sequence: TGTGCCAGCCACGGGACTAGCGGGAGTCCTACGCGAGGCTACAATGAGCAGTTCTTC. Its protein product is CASHGTSGSPTRGYNEQFF. The J gene is TRBJ2-1, the V gene TRBV2; 14 bases match TRBD2. Germline V gene data show CDR1 as SNHLY and CDR2 as FYNNEI. The CDR3 contains 19 residues. The V segment lost 8 bases and the J segment 3 bases; nucleotides outside the gene matches: 15.

This chain connects TRBV11-2 to TRBJ2-7, with D uncertain. The length of the CDR3 is 16 residues. CDR1 SGHAT and CDR2 FQNNGV come from the germline V gene. Trimming took 0 bases from V and 3 from J, leaving 15 bases between them. The CDR3 DNA reads TGTGCCAGCAGCTTAGATTTGTGGGCCTGGAACTACGAGCAGTACTTC. This sequence encodes CASSLDLWAWNYEQYF. Drawing the rest from reference TRBV11-2 and TRBJ2-7, the complete variable domain is EAGVAQSPRYKIIEKRQSVAFWCNPISGHATLYWYQQILGQGPKLLIQFQNNGVVDDSQLPKDRFSAERLKGVDSTLKIQPAKLEDSAVYLCASSLDLWAWNYEQYFGPGTRLTVT.

J is TRBJ2-3 and V is TRBV5-6, with TRBD2 matching 9 bases. The CDR3 contains 15 residues. The ends lost 4 bases at V and 4 bases at J; junction bases unmatched: 7. Germline values: CDR1 SGHDT, CDR2 YYEEEE. The CDR3 region is CASSLLAGAADTQYF. In DNA, the CDR3 is TGTGCCAGCAGCCTGTTAGCGGGAGCCGCAGATACGCAGTATTTT.

The V call is TRBV30, the J call TRBJ2-7; D tentatively reads TRBD1 or TRBD2 (5 bases each). The V gene lost 5 bases and the J gene lost 6 bases, with 17 bases spanning the gap. There are 13 residues in the CDR3. Germline values: CDR1 GTSNPN, CDR2 SVGIG (reference sequence). The CDR3 loop is CAWAGAHLTEQYF. The CDR3 DNA reads as TGTGCCTGGGCCGGGGCCCACCTTACCGAGCAGTACTTC.

The chain employs TRBV9 and TRBJ2-2, with D unresolved. Germline CDR1 and CDR2: SGDLS and YYNGEE. V was trimmed by 3 bases and J by 7 bases, leaving 7 bases between them. This CDR3 has 12 residues. The CDR3 reads CASSAHHGELFF. DNA for the CDR3: TGTGCCAGCAGCGCCCACCACGGGGAGCTGTTTTTT.

The chain combines TRBV27 with TRBJ1-2; TRBD1 is a possible D gene (5 bases). V was cut by 7 bases and J by 5 bases, with 14 bases left in between. The CDR3 runs 13 residues. From germline, CDR1 is MNHEY and CDR2 SMNVEV (reference sequence). For the CDR3, the DNA is TGTGCCAGCACTACCAGGGTGAGGTATGGCTACACCTTC. Its protein product is CASTTRVRYGYTF.

The J gene is TRBJ2-1, the V gene TRBV28; 7 bases map to TRBD1. The V and J ends lost 6 bases and 6 bases, in that order; junction bases with no gene match: 14. The CDR3 runs 16 residues. CDR1 is MDHEN and CDR2 is SYDVKM in the germline V gene. The CDR3 loop reads CASRPYRGLVINEQFF. The DNA for the CDR3 is TGTGCCAGCAGGCCCTACAGGGGCCTCGTTATCAATGAGCAGTTCTTC.